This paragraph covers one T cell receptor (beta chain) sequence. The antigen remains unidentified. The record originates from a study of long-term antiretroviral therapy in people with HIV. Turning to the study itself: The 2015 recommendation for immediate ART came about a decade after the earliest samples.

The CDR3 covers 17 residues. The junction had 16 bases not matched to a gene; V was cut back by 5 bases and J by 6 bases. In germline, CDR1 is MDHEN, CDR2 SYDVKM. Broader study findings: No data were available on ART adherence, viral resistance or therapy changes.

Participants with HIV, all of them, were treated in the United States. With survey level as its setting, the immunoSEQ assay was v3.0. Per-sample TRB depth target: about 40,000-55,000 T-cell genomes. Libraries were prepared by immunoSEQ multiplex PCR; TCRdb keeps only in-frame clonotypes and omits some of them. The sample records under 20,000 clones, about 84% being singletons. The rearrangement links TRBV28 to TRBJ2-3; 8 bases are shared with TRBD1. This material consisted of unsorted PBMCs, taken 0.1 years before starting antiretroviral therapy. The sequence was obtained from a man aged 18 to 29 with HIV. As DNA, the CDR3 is TGTGCCAGCAGTCCTCTGTGGGGACAGGTGGGGCCGGATACGCAGTATTTT. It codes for CASSPLWGQVGPDTQYF. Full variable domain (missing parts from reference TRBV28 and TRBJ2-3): DVKVTQSSRYLVKRTGEKVFLECVQDMDHENMFWYRQDPGLGLRLIYFSYDVKMKEKGDIPEGYSVSREKKERFSLILESASTNQTSMYLCASSPLWGQVGPDTQYFGPGTRLTVL.